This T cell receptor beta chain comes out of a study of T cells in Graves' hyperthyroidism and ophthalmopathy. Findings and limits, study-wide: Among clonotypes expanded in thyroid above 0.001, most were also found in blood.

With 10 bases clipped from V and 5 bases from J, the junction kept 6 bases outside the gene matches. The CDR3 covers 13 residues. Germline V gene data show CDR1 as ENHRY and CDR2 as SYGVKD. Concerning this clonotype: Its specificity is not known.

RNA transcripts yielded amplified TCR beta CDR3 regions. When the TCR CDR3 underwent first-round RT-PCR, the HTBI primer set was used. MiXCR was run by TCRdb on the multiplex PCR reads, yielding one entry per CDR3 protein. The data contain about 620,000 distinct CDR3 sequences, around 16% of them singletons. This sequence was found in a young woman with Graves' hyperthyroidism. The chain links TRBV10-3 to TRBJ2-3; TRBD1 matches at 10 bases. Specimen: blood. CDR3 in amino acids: CATGQGLVDTQYF. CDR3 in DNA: TGTGCCACGGGACAGGGGTTGGTAGATACGCAGTATTTT.